These T cell receptor beta chains were read from a single sample in a study of blood T cell repertoires in COVID-19. Repertoires were generated with immunoSEQ multiplex PCR, while TCRdb's copy carries only in-frame clones and drops some. Here the sample spans just under 150,000 clones, 89% being singletons. The sequenced material came from peripheral blood. The receptors here all came from a human donor in a cohort sampled during active COVID-19. CDR3s include the opening cysteine and the closing phenylalanine or tryptophan. D genes are given only for firm matches. Expanded clones get a size class; other rows say once, few or many, or leave the size out.

>NA|TRBV2|NA|TRBJ1-1
CATGRGHTEAFF
TGTGCCACAGGGAGGGGACACACTGAAGCTTTCTTT
>TRBD1|TRBV13|NA|TRBJ2-7
CASTLSTGGPYEQYF
TGTGCCAGCACCCTATCGACAGGGGGACCCTACGAGCAGTACTTC
>NA|TRBV5-6|NA|TRBJ1-1
CASSSGILSPNTEAFF
TGTGCCAGCAGCTCCGGTATTCTATCACCGAACACTGAAGCTTTCTTT
>TRBD1|TRBV29-1|once|TRBJ2-5
CSVPGTGEETQYF
TGCAGCGTTCCCGGGACAGGGGAAGAGACCCAGTACTTC
>NA|TRBV4-2|once|TRBJ1-1
CASSQGGGMVPEAFF
TGTGCCAGCAGCCAAGGGGGAGGAATGGTCCCTGAAGCTTTCTTT
>TRBD2|TRBV12-5|NA|TRBJ2-1
CASGLVLAGVPNEQFF
TGTGCTAGTGGTTTGGTACTAGCGGGGGTCCCTAATGAGCAGTTCTTC
>TRBD1|TRBV10-3|NA|TRBJ1-5
CAIGTGERQPQHF
TGTGCCATTGGGACAGGGGAGCGTCAGCCCCAGCATTTT
>TRBD1|TRBV9|NA|TRBJ2-5
CASSVEGQGLQETQYF
TGTGCCAGCAGCGTAGAGGGACAGGGCCTCCAAGAGACCCAGTACTTC
>NA|TRBV7-2|once|TRBJ2-5
CASSFGAGTHQETQYF
TGTGCCAGCAGCTTTGGTGCAGGAACCCACCAAGAGACCCAGTACTTC
>TRBD1|TRBV9|NA|TRBJ2-3
CASSVDGTADTQYF
TGTGCCAGCAGCGTAGACGGGACAGCAGATACGCAGTATTTT
>TRBD1|TRBV6-2/TRBV6-3|few|TRBJ1-1
CASSGWDSHTEAFF
TGTGCCAGCAGTGGGTGGGACAGCCACACTGAAGCTTTCTTT
>NA|TRBV5-1|NA|TRBJ2-7
CASSHDGGYEQYF
TGCGCCAGCAGCCATGACGGGGGCTACGAGCAGTACTTC
>TRBD1|TRBV5-1|NA|TRBJ2-5
CASSLAPGGFRETQYF
TGCGCCAGCAGCTTGGCCCCAGGGGGCTTTCGGGAGACCCAGTACTTC
>TRBD2|TRBV6-5|NA|TRBJ2-7
CASSYSPSGSYEQYF
TGTGCCAGCAGTTACTCGCCTAGCGGATCCTACGAGCAGTACTTC
>TRBD1|TRBV5-8|NA|TRBJ1-2
CASSLITGTGIGYGYTF
TGTGCCAGCAGCTTAATAACCGGGACAGGGATTGGCTATGGCTACACCTTC
>NA|TRBV7-8|NA|TRBJ1-4
CASSLATSSEKLFF
TGTGCCAGCAGCTTAGCGACATCTAGCGAAAAACTGTTTTTT
>TRBD2|TRBV18|NA|TRBJ2-1
CASSPMGLAGHNEQFF
TGTGCCAGCTCACCTATGGGGCTAGCGGGTCACAATGAGCAGTTCTTC
>NA|TRBV12-3/TRBV12-4|NA|TRBJ1-2
CASSFSRRGGYTF
TGTGCCAGCAGTTTCTCCAGGAGGGGAGGCTACACCTTC
>NA|TRBV11-3|NA|TRBJ2-7
CASSLDRGYEQYF
TGTGCCAGCAGCTTAGATCGGGGGTACGAGCAGTACTTC
>NA|TRBV2|NA|TRBJ2-7
CASSEDGDEQYF
TGTGCCAGCAGTGAAGACGGGGACGAGCAGTACTTC
>NA|TRBV7-9|NA|TRBJ1-1
CASSLASGRNTEAFF
TGTGCCAGCAGCTTAGCGAGCGGAAGGAACACTGAAGCTTTCTTT
>TRBD1|TRBV7-8|NA|TRBJ1-2
CASSLGDRDGYTF
TGTGCCAGCAGCTTAGGGGACAGGGATGGCTACACCTTC
>TRBD1|TRBV19|NA|TRBJ2-4
CASSIPGTGSKNIQYF
TGTGCCAGTAGTATCCCCGGGACAGGGTCCAAAAACATTCAGTACTTC
>TRBD1|TRBV12-5|NA|TRBJ1-6
CASGYSGTASSYNSPLHF
TGTGCTAGTGGATACTCCGGGACAGCGAGCTCCTATAATTCACCCCTCCACTTT
>TRBD1|TRBV18|NA|TRBJ2-6
CASSQTGAGANVLTF
TGTGCCAGCTCTCAAACAGGGGCTGGGGCCAACGTCCTGACTTTC
>NA|TRBV27|NA|TRBJ1-6
CASSLSDDRWSPLHF
TGTGCCAGCAGTTTATCGGACGACAGGTGGTCACCCCTCCACTTT
>NA|TRBV19|NA|TRBJ1-1
CASRPTGYMNTEAFF
TGTGCCAGTAGACCGACAGGTTATATGAACACTGAAGCTTTCTTT
>TRBD1|TRBV19|once|TRBJ2-7
CASSILRTGVSEQYF
TGTGCCAGTAGTATCCTAAGGACAGGGGTCTCCGAGCAGTACTTC
>TRBD1|TRBV29-1|NA|TRBJ1-1
CSTDETGLAEAFF
TGCAGCACCGACGAGACAGGGTTGGCTGAAGCTTTCTTT
>TRBD1|TRBV6-5|NA|TRBJ1-5
CASRSGQGANQPQHF
TGTGCCAGCAGGTCGGGACAGGGGGCAAATCAGCCCCAGCATTTT
>NA|TRBV5-1|NA|TRBJ1-5
CASSPTATNQPQHF
TGCGCCAGCAGCCCGACAGCGACCAATCAGCCCCAGCATTTT
>NA|TRBV2|NA|TRBJ1-6
CASSDGRPRGNSPLHF
TGTGCCAGCAGTGATGGGCGTCCAAGGGGGAATTCACCCCTCCACTTT
>TRBD2|TRBV24-1|once|TRBJ2-7
CATRIGYRLAGRVVQYF
TGTGCCACCAGAATAGGGTACCGACTAGCGGGGAGGGTAGTGCAGTACTTC
>TRBD1|TRBV12-5|NA|TRBJ2-5
CASVLGTGGGEETQYF
TGTGCTAGTGTTCTAGGGACAGGGGGGGGAGAAGAGACCCAGTACTTC
>TRBD1|TRBV28|NA|TRBJ2-7
CASRPTGGPYEQYF
TGTGCCAGCAGACCCACAGGGGGGCCCTACGAGCAGTACTTC
>TRBD1|TRBV7-2|NA|TRBJ2-3
CASSDDRGKTDTQYF
TGTGCCAGCAGCGACGACAGGGGAAAGACAGATACGCAGTATTTT